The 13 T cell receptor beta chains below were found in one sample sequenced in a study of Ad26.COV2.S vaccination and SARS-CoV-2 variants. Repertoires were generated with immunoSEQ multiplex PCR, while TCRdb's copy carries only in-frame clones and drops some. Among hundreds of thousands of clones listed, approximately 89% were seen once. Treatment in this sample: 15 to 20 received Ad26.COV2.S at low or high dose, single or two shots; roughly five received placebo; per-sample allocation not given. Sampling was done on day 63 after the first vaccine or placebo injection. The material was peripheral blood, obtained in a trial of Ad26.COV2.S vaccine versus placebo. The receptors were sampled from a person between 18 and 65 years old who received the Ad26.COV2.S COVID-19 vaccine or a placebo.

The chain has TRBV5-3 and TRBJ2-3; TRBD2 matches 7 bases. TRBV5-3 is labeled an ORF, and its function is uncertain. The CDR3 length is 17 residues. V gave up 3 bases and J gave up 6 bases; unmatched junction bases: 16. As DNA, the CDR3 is TGTGCCAGAAGCTGGGGCCGCTGCGGGGGAGGGCCTGATACGCAGTATTTT. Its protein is CARSWGRCGGGPDTQYF.

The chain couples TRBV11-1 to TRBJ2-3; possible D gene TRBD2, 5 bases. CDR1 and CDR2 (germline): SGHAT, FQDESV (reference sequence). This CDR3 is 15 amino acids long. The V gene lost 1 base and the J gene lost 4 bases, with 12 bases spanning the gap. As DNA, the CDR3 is TGTGCCAGCAGCTTAGGAGGTTGGGGAGCAGATACGCAGTATTTT. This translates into CASSLGGWGADTQYF.

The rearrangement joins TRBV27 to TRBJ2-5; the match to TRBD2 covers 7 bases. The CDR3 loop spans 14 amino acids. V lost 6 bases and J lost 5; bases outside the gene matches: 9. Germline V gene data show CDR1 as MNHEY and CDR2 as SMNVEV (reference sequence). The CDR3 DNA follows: TGTGCCAGCAGCCGCCGGGGGGTGGTTGAGACCCAGTACTTC. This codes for CASSRRGVVETQYF.

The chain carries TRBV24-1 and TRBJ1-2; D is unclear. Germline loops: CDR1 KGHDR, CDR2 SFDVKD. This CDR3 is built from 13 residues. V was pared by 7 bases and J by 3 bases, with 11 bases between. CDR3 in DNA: TGTGCCACCAGCCGGATGCCCTACTATGGCTACACCTTC. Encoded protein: CATSRMPYYGYTF.

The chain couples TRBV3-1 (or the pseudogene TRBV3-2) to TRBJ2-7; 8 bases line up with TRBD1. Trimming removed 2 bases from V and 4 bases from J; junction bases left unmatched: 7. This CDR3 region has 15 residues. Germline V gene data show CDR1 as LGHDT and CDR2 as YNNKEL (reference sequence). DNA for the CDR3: TGTGCCAGCAGCCAAAGTGGGACAGGACAATACGAGCAGTACGTC. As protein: CASSQSGTGQYEQYV.

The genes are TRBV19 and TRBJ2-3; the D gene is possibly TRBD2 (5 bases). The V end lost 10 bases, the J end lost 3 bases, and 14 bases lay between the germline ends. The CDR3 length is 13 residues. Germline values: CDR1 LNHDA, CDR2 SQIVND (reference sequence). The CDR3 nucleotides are TGTGCCACCATCACCTCGGGGACAGATACGCAGTATTTT. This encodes CATITSGTDTQYF.

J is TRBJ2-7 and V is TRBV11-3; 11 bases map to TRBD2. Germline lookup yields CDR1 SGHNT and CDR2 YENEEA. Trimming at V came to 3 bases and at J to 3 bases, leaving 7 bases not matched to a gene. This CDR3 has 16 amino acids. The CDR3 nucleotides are TGTGCCAGCAGCTTTAGGACTAGCGGGCCATACTACGAGCAGTACGTC. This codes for CASSFRTSGPYYEQYV.

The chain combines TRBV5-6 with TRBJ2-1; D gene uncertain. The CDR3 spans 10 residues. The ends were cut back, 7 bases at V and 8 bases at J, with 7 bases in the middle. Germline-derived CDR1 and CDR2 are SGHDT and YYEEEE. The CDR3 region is CASGWDEQFF. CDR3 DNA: TGTGCCAGCGGCTGGGATGAGCAGTTCTTC.

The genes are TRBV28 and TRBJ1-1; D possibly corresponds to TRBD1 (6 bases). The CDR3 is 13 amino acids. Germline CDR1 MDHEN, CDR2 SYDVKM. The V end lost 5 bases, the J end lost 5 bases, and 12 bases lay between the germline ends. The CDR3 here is CASSRPQGTEAFF. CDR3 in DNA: TGTGCCAGCAGTCGCCCACAGGGAACTGAAGCTTTCTTT. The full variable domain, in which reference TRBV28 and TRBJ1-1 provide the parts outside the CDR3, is DVKVTQSSRYLVKRTGEKVFLECVQDMDHENMFWYRQDPGLGLRLIYFSYDVKMKEKGDIPEGYSVSREKKERFSLILESASTNQTSMYLCASSRPQGTEAFFGQGTRLTVV.

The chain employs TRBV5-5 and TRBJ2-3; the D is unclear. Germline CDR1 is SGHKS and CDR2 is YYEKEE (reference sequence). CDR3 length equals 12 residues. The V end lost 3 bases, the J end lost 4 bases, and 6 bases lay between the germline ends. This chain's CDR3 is CASSYTADTQYF. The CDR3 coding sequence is TGTGCCAGCAGCTACACAGCAGATACGCAGTATTTT.

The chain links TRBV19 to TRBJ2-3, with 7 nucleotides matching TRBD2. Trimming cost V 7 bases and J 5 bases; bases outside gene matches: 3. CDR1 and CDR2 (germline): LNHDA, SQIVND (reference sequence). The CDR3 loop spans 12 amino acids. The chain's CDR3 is CASTVAGDTQYF. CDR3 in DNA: TGTGCCAGTACCGTAGCGGGAGATACGCAGTATTTT.

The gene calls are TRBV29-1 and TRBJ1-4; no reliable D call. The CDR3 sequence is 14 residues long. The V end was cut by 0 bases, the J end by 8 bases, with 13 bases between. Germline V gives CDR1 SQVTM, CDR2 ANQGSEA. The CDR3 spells CSVEDAPAGEKLFF. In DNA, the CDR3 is TGCAGCGTTGAAGATGCGCCCGCGGGCGAAAAACTGTTTTTT. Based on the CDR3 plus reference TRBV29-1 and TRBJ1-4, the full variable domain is SAVISQKPSRDICQRGTSLTIQCQVDSQVTMMFWYRQQPGQSLTLIATANQGSEATYESGFVIDKFPISRPNLTFSTLTVSNMSPEDSSIYLCSVEDAPAGEKLFFGSGTQLSVL.

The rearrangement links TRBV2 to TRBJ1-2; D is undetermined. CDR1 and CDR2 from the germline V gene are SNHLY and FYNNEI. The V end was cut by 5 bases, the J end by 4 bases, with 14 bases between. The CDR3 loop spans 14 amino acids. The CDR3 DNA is TGTGCCAGCAGTCTAGACCGGGAGTCCTATGGCTACACCTTC. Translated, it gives CASSLDRESYGYTF.